The rows below give T cell receptor beta chains drawn from one sample of a study of T-cell memory formation after mild COVID-19. TCRdb analysed the 5' RACE reads with MiXCR anew, one entry per CDR3 protein. Of 300,000 to 400,000 distinct CDR3 sequences listed, 28% are singletons. Sample: PBMCs or a T cell subset sorted from them (not recorded which). Receptor source: an adult woman who had mild COVID-19 (a few samples of this study predate the infection). Cell type and time point are not known. CDR3s include the opening cysteine and the closing phenylalanine or tryptophan. The D gene is left open where the match is weak. Clone size is shown for a subset of rows, as once, few, many or a class of expanded clone.

cdr3_nt cdr3_aa j_call clone_size d_call cdr3_length v_call
TGTGCCAGCAGTCGGACTAGCGGGACCGAGACCCAGTACTTC CASSRTSGTETQYF TRBJ2-5 - TRBD2 14 TRBV2
TGCAGTGCTAGTATCGGGGGGGGAGCTTTCTTT CSASIGGGAFF TRBJ1-1 - - 11 TRBV20-1
TGCAGCGTTGAAGTAAGGGCTATGAACACTGAAGCTTTCTTT CSVEVRAMNTEAFF TRBJ1-1 few - 14 TRBV29-1
TGTGCCAGCAACGTCGCCGGGACAGGGGGCCGAGCTTTCTTT CASNVAGTGGRAFF TRBJ1-1 - TRBD1 14 TRBV25-1
TGTGCCAGCAGTGAATATATGTGGGGGTCGCAGTTCTTC CASSEYMWGSQFF TRBJ2-1 few - 13 TRBV25-1
TGCAGCGTCAATCGGAGACTAGCATCCGATACGCAGTATTTT CSVNRRLASDTQYF TRBJ2-3 many TRBD2 14 TRBV29-1
TGTGCCAGCACCCCTAGCGGGGGGGCGACAGATACGCAGTATTTT CASTPSGGATDTQYF TRBJ2-3 few TRBD2 15 TRBV12-3/TRBV12-4
TGCAGTGCTGAGGGCGGGGACAGGGTGCACGGCTACACCTTC CSAEGGDRVHGYTF TRBJ1-2 few TRBD1 14 TRBV20-1
TGTGCCAGCAGCCCCGACCTAGCGGACTCCACAGATACGCAGTATTTT CASSPDLADSTDTQYF TRBJ2-3 - TRBD2 16 TRBV7-6
TGTGCCACCAGCAGAGCCGGGACTAGCGGGAGAAATGAGCAGTTCTTC CATSRAGTSGRNEQFF TRBJ2-1 - TRBD2 16 TRBV15
TGCAGTGCTAGGGGGACTAGCGGGAGAAATCAGTACTTC CSARGTSGRNQYF TRBJ2-7 - TRBD2 13 TRBV20-1
TGCGCCAGCAGCAAAGGACAGGGGGGAGCAGATACGCAGTATTTT CASSKGQGGADTQYF TRBJ2-3 - TRBD1 15 TRBV5-1